This T cell receptor (beta chain) was obtained from a study of blood T cell repertoires in COVID-19. Study overall: Collection of acute and convalescent COVID-19 samples took place in the United States, Italy and Spain. Sources were T cells, B-cell-depleted T cells, or PBMCs; the material itself was cDNA or gDNA.

Study processing details: The assay estimated nucleated cells by amplifying reference gene primers. Data came from immunoSEQ multiplex PCR; TCRdb stores just in-frame clones and leaves some out. The DNA was the basis for D and trimming; V, J and clone size are from that table. The table shows tens of thousands of clones, with around 73% occurring only once. Looked up from germline, CDR1 is SQVTM and CDR2 is ANQGSEA. The germline V and J ends were trimmed by 4 bases and 7 bases, with 12 bases remaining between them. CDR3 length equals 12 residues. The sample was peripheral blood. The sequence was collected from an elderly man with acute or convalescent COVID-19. The rearrangement uses TRBV29-1 and TRBJ2-3; no definite D call. The CDR3 reads CSVGAGFYTQYF. The CDR3 DNA follows: TGCAGCGTTGGGGCAGGTTTTTATACGCAGTATTTT.